A single sample is the source of the 15 T cell receptor beta chains below, sequenced in a study of T cells expressing NK-cell markers. Each CDR3 protein gets one entry in TCRdb, which reprocessed the 5' RACE reads and gives no DNA. The table for this sample gives over 100,000 distinct CDR3 sequences. The sequencing input was blood T cells: a sorted CD56 or NKG2C T cell subset, CD4+ or CD8+ T cells, or bulk PBMC T cells (not recorded which). The receptors were gathered from a woman between 18 and 70 years old in good health.

The V call is TRBV7-9, the J call TRBJ2-5; TCRdb lists TRBD2, though no DNA is available to test this call. This CDR3 contains 16 residues. CDR1 and CDR2 from the germline V gene are SEHNR and FQNEAQ (reference sequence). The CDR3 protein is CASSLRDGRHQETQYF.

The V and J genes are TRBV20-1 and TRBJ2-5; the D call of TRBD2 rests on TCRdb alone, since no DNA is present to check it. CDR1 is DFQATT and CDR2 is SNEGSKA in the germline V gene (reference sequence). The CDR3 loop spans 20 amino acids. The CDR3 reads CSAVGGPGTSGDRTQETQYF.

The chain is built from TRBV12-3 or TRBV12-4 and TRBJ1-2. The CDR3 is 12 amino acids. CDR3 loop: CASMQGLWGYTF.

J is TRBJ2-1 and V is TRBV4-2; TCRdb proposes TRBD2, but this gene call is untestable without DNA. From germline, CDR1 is LGHNA and CDR2 YNFKEQ. This CDR3 contains 16 residues. The CDR3 spells CASSQDREGLIYEQFF.

The chain links TRBV9 to TRBJ2-2. CDR3 length equals 14 residues. The germline V gene has CDR1 SGDLS and CDR2 YYNGEE. CDR3 loop: CASSVIANTGELFF.

The gene calls are TRBV12-5 and TRBJ2-1; TCRdb calls TRBD1, which cannot be checked without DNA. From germline, CDR1 is LGHNT and CDR2 FRNRAP. The CDR3 has 16 residues. CDR3 sequence reads: CASGPGKGARMNEQFF.

V is TRBV19 and J is TRBJ2-1; TCRdb selects TRBD2, and the lack of DNA leaves this call unchecked. The CDR3 totals 15 residues. Per the germline V gene, CDR1 is LNHDA and CDR2 is SQIVND (reference sequence). The CDR3 loop reads CASSIGTSGSYEQFF. The variable domain in full, with the rest retrieved from reference TRBV19 and TRBJ2-1, is DGGITQSPKYLFRKEGQNVTLSCEQNLNHDAMYWYRQDPGQGLRLIYYSQIVNDFQKGDIAEGYSVSREKKESFPLTVTSAQKNPTAFYLCASSIGTSGSYEQFFGPGTRLTVL.

This chain connects TRBV14 to TRBJ2-7; there is no DNA to check the TCRdb D call of TRBD2. Germline CDR1 reads SGHDN; CDR2 reads FVKESK. This CDR3 is built from 16 residues. This CDR3 reads CASSHRPDRPTYEQYF.

The chain joins TRBV29-1 to TRBJ2-1; TCRdb lists TRBD1, though no DNA is available to test this call. The CDR3 length is 13 residues. Germline assignment: CDR1 SQVTM and CDR2 ANQGSEA. CDR3 sequence: CSQVGAFDNEQFF.

This chain connects TRBV7-2 to TRBJ1-5; TCRdb reports TRBD1, a call that lacks DNA to check it against. The CDR3 spans 14 residues. Per the germline V gene, CDR1 is SGHTA and CDR2 is FQGNSA. CDR3 sequence: CASSLVTDGQPQHF.

The chain uses TRBV29-1 and TRBJ2-5; the TCRdb call, TRBD2, lacks DNA for checking. The CDR3 has 15 amino acids. CDR1 SQVTM and CDR2 ANQGSEA come from the germline V gene. CDR3 in amino acids: CSVPRLAGGSETQYF.

J is TRBJ2-1 and V is TRBV11-2; TCRdb reports TRBD1, a call that lacks DNA to check it against. Germline CDR1 is SGHAT and CDR2 is FQNNGV. The CDR3 sequence is 16 residues long. CDR3 region: CASSLVGASSYNEQFF.

This sequence joins TRBV12-3 or TRBV12-4 and TRBJ2-7; TCRdb reports TRBD1, a call that lacks DNA to check it against. The CDR3 is 15 residues long. The CDR3 spells CASSLNRGTAYEQYF.

This chain joins TRBV9 and TRBJ2-2; TCRdb outputs TRBD1, but without DNA this stays unchecked. The CDR3 runs 14 residues. The germline V gene has CDR1 SGDLS and CDR2 YYNGEE. CDR3 amino acids: CASSVARGDGELFF. Filled out from reference TRBV9 and TRBJ2-2, the complete variable domain reads DSGVTQTPKHLITATGQRVTLRCSPRSGDLSVYWYQQSLDQGLQFLIQYYNGEERAKGNILERFSAQQFPDLHSELNLSSLELGDSALYFCASSVARGDGELFFGEGSRLTVL.

This chain joins TRBV29-1 and TRBJ1-1; TCRdb calls TRBD1, which cannot be checked without DNA. This CDR3 spans 13 amino acids. Germline loops: CDR1 SQVTM, CDR2 ANQGSEA. The CDR3 here is CSVGQGRNTEAFF.